This TCR beta chain was captured by sequencing in a study of T cell repertoires in breast cancer. Study findings and constraints: Some 18 TCR pairs recurred across seven or more tumors but rarely in control blood. Singleton TCRs were discarded and only part of each tumor was sampled.

A second nested PCR with blocking oligonucleotides suppressed unpaired genes. Each emulsion RT-PCR master mix held about 4,500-270,000 T cells with C-region, Stepout and V-region primers. Via MiXCR, TCRdb re-called the emulsion pairing reads, giving one row per CDR3 protein. The sample includes approximately 40,000 distinct CDR3 sequences, roughly 42% of them seen just once. Germline V gene data show CDR1 as GTSNPN and CDR2 as SVGIG (reference sequence). The ends were cut back, 3 bases at V and 4 bases at J, with 10 bases in the middle. The CDR3 totals 12 residues. The expanded emulsion RT-PCR method captured paired alpha and beta chains from CD8+ T cells. On this clonotype: What it binds is unknown.

The chain combines TRBV30 with TRBJ2-7; D uncertain. This receptor was taken from a pool of human donors with breast cancer or a healthy control (not recorded which). The sequenced sample consisted of CD8+ T cells. Here the CDR3 reads CAWSRGTYEQYF. CDR3 nucleotide sequence: TGTGCCTGGAGCCGCGGCACTTACGAGCAGTACTTC. The full variable domain, completed using reference TRBV30 and TRBJ2-7, is SQTIHQWPATLVQPVGSPLSLECTVEGTSNPNLYWYRQAAGRGLQLLFYSVGIGQISSEVPQNLSASRPQDRQFILSSKKLLLSDSGFYLCAWSRGTYEQYFGPGTRLTVT.